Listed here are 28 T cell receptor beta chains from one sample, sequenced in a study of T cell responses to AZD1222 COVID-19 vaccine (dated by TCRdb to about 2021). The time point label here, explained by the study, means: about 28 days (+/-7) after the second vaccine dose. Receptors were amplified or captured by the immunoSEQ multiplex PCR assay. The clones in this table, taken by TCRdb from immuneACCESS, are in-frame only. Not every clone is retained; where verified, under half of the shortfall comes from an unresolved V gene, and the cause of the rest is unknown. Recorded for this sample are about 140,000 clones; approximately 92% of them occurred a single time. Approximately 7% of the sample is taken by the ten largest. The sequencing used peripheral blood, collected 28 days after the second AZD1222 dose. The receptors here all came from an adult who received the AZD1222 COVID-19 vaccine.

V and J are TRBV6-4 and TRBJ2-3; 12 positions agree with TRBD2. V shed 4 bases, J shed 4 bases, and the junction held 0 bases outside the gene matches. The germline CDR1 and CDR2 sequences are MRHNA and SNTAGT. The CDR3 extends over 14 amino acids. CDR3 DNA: TGTGCCAGCAGTGGGACTAGCGGGGCAGATACGCAGTATTTT. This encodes CASSGTSGADTQYF.

The CDR3 loop reads CASSFPTGRAYEQYF. CDR3 DNA sequence: TGTGCCAGCAGCTTCCCAACAGGGAGGGCCTACGAGCAGTACTTC. This chain joins TRBV13 and TRBJ2-7; tentative D call: TRBD2 (7 bases). Germline V lookup: CDR1 PRHDT, CDR2 FYEKMQ (reference sequence). The CDR3 runs 15 residues. V was clipped by 3 bases and J by 2 bases, with 14 bases between them.

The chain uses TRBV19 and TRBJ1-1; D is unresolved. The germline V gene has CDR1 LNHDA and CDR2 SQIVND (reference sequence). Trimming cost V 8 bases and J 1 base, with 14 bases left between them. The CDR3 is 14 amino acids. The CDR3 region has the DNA TGTGCCAGTCGCCCGCGGACGACGAACACTGAAGCTTTCTTT. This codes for CASRPRTTNTEAFF.

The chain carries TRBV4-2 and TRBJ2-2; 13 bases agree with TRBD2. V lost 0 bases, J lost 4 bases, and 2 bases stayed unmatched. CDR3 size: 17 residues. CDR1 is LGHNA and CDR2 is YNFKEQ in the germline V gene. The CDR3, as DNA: TGTGCCAGCAGCCAAGATAGACTAGCGGGGGGCACCGGGGAGCTGTTTTTT. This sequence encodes CASSQDRLAGGTGELFF.

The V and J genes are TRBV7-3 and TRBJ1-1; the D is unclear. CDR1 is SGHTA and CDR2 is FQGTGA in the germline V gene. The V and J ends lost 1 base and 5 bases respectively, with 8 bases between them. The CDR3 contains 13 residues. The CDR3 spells CASSLISGTEAFF. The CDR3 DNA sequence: TGTGCCAGCAGCTTAATTTCGGGGACTGAAGCTTTCTTT.

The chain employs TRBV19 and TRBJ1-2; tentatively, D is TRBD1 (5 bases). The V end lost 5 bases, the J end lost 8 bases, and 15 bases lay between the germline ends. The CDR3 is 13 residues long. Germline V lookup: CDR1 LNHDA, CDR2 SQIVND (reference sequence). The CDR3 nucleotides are TGTGCCAGTAGTCCACTAACAGGCTCAGGCTACACCTTC. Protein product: CASSPLTGSGYTF.

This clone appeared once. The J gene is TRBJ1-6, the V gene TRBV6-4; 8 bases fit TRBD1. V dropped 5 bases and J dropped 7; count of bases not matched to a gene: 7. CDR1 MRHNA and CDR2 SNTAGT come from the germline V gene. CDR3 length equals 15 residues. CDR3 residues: CASSLTRTGNSPLHF. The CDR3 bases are TGTGCCAGCAGTCTCACCCGGACAGGGAATTCACCCCTCCACTTT.

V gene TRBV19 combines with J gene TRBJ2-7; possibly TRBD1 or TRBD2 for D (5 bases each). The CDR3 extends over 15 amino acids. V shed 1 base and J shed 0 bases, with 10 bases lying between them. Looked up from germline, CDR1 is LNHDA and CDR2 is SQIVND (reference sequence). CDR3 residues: CASSIGPGSSYEQYF. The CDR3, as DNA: TGTGCCAGTAGTATAGGCCCAGGGAGCTCCTACGAGCAGTACTTC. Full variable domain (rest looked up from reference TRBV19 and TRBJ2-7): DGGITQSPKYLFRKEGQNVTLSCEQNLNHDAMYWYRQDPGQGLRLIYYSQIVNDFQKGDIAEGYSVSREKKESFPLTVTSAQKNPTAFYLCASSIGPGSSYEQYFGPGTRLTVT.

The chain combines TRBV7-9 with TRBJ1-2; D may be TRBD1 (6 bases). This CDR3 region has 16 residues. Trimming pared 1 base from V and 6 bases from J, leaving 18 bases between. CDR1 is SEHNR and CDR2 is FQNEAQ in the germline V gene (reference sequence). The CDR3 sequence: CASSLGAVGASDGYTF. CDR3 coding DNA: TGTGCCAGCAGCTTAGGGGCCGTGGGGGCATCAGATGGCTACACCTTC.

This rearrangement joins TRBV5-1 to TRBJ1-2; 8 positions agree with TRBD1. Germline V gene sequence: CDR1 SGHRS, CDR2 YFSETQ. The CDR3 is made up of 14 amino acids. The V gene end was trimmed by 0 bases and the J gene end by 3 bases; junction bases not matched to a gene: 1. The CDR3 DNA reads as TGCGCCAGCAGCTTGGGGACAGGGTACTATGGCTACACCTTC. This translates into CASSLGTGYYGYTF.

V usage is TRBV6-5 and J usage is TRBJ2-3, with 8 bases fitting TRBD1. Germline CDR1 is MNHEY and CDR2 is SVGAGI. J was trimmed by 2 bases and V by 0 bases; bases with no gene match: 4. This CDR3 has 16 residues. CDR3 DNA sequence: TGTGCCAGCAGTTACTCGCCGGGACAGGACACAGATACGCAGTATTTT. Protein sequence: CASSYSPGQDTDTQYF.

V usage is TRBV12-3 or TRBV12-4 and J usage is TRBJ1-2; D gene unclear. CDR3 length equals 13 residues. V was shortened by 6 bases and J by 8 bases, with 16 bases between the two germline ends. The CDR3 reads CASSSGSVRGYTF. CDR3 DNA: TGTGCCAGCAGCTCAGGAAGTGTGCGGGGCTACACCTTC.

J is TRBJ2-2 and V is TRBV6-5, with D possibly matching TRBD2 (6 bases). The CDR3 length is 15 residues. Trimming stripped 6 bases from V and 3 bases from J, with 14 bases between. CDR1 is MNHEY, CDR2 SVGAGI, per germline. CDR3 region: CASSPNGRDTGELFF. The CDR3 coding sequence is TGTGCCAGCAGCCCCAACGGGAGAGACACCGGGGAGCTGTTTTTT.

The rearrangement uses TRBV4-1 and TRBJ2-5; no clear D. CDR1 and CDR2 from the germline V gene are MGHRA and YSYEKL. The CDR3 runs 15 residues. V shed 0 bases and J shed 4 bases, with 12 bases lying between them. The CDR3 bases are TGCGCCAGCAGCCAAGATCTCGGTTTTGGAGAGACCCAGTACTTC. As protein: CASSQDLGFGETQYF.

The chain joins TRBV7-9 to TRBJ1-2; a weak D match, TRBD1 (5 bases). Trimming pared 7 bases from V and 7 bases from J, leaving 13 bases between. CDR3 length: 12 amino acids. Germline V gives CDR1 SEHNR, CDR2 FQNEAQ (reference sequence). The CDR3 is CASTGQGGGYTF. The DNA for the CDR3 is TGTGCCAGCACCGGGCAGGGAGGTGGCTACACCTTC.

The CDR3 nucleotides read TGTGCTAGTGGTTTGATGGGTGGCTACACCTTC. It yields the protein CASGLMGGYTF. The chain employs TRBV12-5 and TRBJ1-2; no clear D gene. Germline V CDR1 and CDR2: LGHNT, FRNRAP. Between the trimmed V and J ends, which lost 2 bases and 7 bases, there was a span of 5 bases. This CDR3 comprises 11 residues.

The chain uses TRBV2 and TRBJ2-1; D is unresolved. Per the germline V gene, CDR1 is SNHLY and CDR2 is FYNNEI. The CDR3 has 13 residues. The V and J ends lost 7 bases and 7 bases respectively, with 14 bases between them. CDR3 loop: CASTEEIWNEQFF. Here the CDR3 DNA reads TGTGCCAGCACCGAGGAGATTTGGAATGAGCAGTTCTTC. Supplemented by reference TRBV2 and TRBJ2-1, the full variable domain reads EPEVTQTPSHQVTQMGQEVILRCVPISNHLYFYWYRQILGQKVEFLVSFYNNEISEKSEIFDDQFSVERPDGSNFTLKIRSTKLEDSAMYFCASTEEIWNEQFFGPGTRLTVL.

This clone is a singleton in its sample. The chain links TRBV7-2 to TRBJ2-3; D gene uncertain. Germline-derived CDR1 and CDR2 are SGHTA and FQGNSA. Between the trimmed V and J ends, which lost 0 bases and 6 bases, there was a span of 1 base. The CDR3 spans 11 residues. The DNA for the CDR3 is TGTGCCAGCAGCTTAGCTGATACGCAGTATTTT. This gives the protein CASSLADTQYF.

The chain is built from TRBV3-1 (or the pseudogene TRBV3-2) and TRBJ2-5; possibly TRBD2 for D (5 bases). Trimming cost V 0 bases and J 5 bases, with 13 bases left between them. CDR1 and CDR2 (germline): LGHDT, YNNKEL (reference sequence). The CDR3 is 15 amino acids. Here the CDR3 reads CASSQESGPWETQYF. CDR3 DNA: TGTGCCAGCAGCCAAGAAAGCGGCCCCTGGGAGACCCAGTACTTC.

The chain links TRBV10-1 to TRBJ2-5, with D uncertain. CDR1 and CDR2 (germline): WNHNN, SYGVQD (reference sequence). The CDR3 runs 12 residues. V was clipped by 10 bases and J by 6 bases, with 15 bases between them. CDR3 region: CATLASVQTQYF. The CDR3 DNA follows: TGCGCCACCCTGGCTAGTGTCCAGACCCAGTACTTC.

CDR3 DNA sequence: TGTGCCAGCAGTTACTTTCTGGGTGACTACAATGAGCAGTTCTTC. This encodes CASSYFLGDYNEQFF. The chain employs TRBV6-6 and TRBJ2-1, with D hard to call. Germline CDR1 and CDR2: MNHNY and SVGAGI (reference sequence). This CDR3 has 15 amino acids. With 1 base removed from V and 3 bases from J, the gap between germline ends came to 10 bases.

The CDR3: CASRSTGNTEAFF. As DNA, the CDR3 is TGTGCCAGCAGGTCGACAGGGAACACTGAAGCTTTCTTT. The V and J genes are TRBV7-9 and TRBJ1-1; possible D gene TRBD1, 6 bases. The CDR3 totals 13 residues. Trimming cost V 6 bases and J 1 base, with 9 bases left between them. The germline V gene encodes CDR1 SEHNR and CDR2 FQNEAQ (reference sequence).

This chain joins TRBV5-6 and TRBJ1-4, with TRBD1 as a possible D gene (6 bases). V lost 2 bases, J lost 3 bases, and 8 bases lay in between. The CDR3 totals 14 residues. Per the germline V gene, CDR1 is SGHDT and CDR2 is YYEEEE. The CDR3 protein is CASSFAGANEKLFF. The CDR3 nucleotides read TGTGCCAGCAGCTTTGCAGGGGCTAATGAAAAACTGTTTTTT. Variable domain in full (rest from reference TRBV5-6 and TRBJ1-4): DAGVTQSPTHLIKTRGQQVTLRCSPKSGHDTVSWYQQALGQGPQFIFQYYEEEERQRGNFPDRFSGHQFPNYSSELNVNALLLGDSALYLCASSFAGANEKLFFGSGTQLSVL.

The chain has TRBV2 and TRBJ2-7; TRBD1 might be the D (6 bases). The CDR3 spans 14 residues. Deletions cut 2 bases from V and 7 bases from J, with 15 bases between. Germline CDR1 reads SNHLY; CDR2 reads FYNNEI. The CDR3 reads CASSESPLGGEQYF. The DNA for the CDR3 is TGTGCCAGCAGTGAATCACCTTTAGGGGGTGAGCAGTACTTC.

CDR3 nucleotides: TGTGCCAGCAGCGACCGGGCTAGCAATCAGCCCCAGCATTTT. It is translated as CASSDRASNQPQHF. The chain employs TRBV2 and TRBJ1-5; D remains unclear. The V gene lost 6 bases and the J gene lost 0 bases, with 9 bases spanning the gap. From germline, CDR1 is SNHLY and CDR2 FYNNEI. CDR3 length: 14 residues.

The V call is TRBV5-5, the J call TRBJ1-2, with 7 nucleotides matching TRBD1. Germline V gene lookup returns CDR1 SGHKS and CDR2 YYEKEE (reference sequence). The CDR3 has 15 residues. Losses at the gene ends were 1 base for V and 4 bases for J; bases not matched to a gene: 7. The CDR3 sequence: CASSLIRDRAYGYTF. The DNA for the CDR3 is TGTGCCAGCAGCTTGATCCGCGACAGGGCCTATGGCTACACCTTC.

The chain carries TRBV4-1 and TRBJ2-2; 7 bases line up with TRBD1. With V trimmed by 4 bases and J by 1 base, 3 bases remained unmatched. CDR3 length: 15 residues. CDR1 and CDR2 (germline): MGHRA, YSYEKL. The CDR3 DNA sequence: TGCGCCAGCAGCCCTCGGACAGGGAACACCGGGGAGCTGTTTTTT. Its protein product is CASSPRTGNTGELFF.

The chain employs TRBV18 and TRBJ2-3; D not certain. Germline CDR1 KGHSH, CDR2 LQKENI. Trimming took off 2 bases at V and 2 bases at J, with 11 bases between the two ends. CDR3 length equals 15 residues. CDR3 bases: TGTGCCAGCTCACCAGCGAGACTGTTCACAGATACGCAGTATTTT. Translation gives CASSPARLFTDTQYF.